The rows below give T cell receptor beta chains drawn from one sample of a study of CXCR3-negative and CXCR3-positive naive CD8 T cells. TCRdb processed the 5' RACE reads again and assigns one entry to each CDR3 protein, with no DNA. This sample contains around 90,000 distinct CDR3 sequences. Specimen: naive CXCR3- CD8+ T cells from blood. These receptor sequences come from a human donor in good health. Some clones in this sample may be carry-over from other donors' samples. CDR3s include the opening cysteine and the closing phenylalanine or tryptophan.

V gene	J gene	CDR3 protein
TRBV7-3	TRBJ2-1	CASSEASSRYNEQFF
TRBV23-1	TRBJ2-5	CASSQSPGTSGETQYF
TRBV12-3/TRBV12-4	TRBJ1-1	CASSRGGGSTEAFF
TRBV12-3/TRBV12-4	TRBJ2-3	CASRGTSGGGFYTQYF
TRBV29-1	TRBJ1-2	CSVPTGVDGYTF
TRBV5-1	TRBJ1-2	CASSFEGYGYTF
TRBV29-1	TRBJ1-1	CSAGAGGNTEAFF
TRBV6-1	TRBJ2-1	CASSEGQGTVYEQFF
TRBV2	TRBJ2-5	CASSPLAGEGTQYF
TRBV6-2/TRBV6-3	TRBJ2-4	CASTDGPGQKNIQYF
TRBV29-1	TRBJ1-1	CSVESTALGTEAFF
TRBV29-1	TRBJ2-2	CSVVLRAAGAGELFF
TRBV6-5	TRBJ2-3	CASRLAGIADTQYF
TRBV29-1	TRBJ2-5	CSVPGQRQETQYF
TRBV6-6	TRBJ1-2	CASSYLLEGAGDYGYTF
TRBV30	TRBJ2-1	CAWSVRSREGDEQFF
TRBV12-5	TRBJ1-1	CASSAGSLLEAFF
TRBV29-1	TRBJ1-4	CSGVANEKLFF
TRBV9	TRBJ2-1	CASSGGTSGVYNEQFF
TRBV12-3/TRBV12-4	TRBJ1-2	CASSPGGVYYGYTF
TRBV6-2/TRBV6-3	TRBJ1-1	CASSKQELNTEAFF
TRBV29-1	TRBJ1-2	CSIPPSGANYGYTF
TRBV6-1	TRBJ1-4	CASSSSPGEYEKLFF
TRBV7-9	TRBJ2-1	CASSLMPEQFF
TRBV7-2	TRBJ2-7	CASSQMGTGAYEQYF
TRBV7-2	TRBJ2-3	CASSSSGGAVDTQYF
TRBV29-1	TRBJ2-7	CSGGQGLNSEQYF
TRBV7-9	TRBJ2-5	CASSWITGTSGSGETQYF
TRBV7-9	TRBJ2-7	CASSPDTGTVSYEQYF
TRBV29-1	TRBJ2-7	CSVQGTSYEQYF
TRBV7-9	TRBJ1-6	CASSPSGDRGINSPLHF
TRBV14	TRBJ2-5	CASSQSLFTQETQYF
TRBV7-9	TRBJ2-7	CASSSTGTRGGSYEQYF
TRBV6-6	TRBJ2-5	CASRFPDAHETQYF
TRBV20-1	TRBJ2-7	CSASVGLGTYEQYF
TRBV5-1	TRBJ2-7	CASSLGLAGGPGEQYF
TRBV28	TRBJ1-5	CASSYDSRGSNQPQHF
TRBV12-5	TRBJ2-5	CASGLGDPMMETQYF
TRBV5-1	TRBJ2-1	CASSTNPGPYNEQFF
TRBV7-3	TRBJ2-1	CASSLGTGYNEQFF
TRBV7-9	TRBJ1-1	CASSFQTGLEAFF
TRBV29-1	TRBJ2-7	CSVEAFLAGASYEQYF
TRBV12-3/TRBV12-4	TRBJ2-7	CASSVGGAYEQYF
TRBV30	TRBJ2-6	CAWSHGSGANVLTF
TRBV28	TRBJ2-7	CASSLEDRRDEQYF
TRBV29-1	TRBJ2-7	CSVAGAFYEQYF
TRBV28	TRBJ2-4	CASTDPREGRNIQYF
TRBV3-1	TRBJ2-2	CASSQVSGLAGEEDTGELFF
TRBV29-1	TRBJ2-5	CSVGGTSSTETQYF
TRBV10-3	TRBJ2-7	CASSVGGFSYEQYF
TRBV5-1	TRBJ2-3	CASSLEGNTDTQYF
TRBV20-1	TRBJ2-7	CSAMDRLSSYEQYF
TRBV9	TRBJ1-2	CASSVSRGDGSPNYGYTF
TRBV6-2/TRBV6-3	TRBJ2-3	CASSYPGSNTDTQYF
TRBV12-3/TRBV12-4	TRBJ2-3	CASSSPGRTGDRTDTQYF